Sequencing of this T cell receptor beta chain was carried out in a study of blood T cell repertoires in COVID-19. Whole-study context: Samples taken during acute and convalescent COVID-19 were collected in the United States, Italy and Spain. PBMCs, B-cell-depleted T cells, or T cells were the source of the cDNA or gDNA that made up the material.

Per the authors' pipeline: Reference gene primers were amplified, and this amplification served to estimate nucleated cell counts. Sequencing was performed with immunoSEQ multiplex PCR; in TCRdb, only in-frame clones are kept and a portion is missing. That table furnishes V, J and clone size, whereas the DNA furnished D and trimming. The sample records over 80,000 clones, about 79% being singletons. Germline values: CDR1 MDHEN, CDR2 SYDVKM. Trimming removed 3 bases from V and 0 bases from J, with 8 bases in between. The CDR3 sequence is 14 residues long. V usage is TRBV28 and J usage is TRBJ1-2; no firm D call. The receptor's source is a woman aged 45-65 years with acute or convalescent COVID-19. The sequenced sample consisted of peripheral blood. The CDR3 DNA is TGTGCCAGCAGTTTCGAGCGAGCTAACTATGGCTACACCTTC. It specifies CASSFERANYGYTF.